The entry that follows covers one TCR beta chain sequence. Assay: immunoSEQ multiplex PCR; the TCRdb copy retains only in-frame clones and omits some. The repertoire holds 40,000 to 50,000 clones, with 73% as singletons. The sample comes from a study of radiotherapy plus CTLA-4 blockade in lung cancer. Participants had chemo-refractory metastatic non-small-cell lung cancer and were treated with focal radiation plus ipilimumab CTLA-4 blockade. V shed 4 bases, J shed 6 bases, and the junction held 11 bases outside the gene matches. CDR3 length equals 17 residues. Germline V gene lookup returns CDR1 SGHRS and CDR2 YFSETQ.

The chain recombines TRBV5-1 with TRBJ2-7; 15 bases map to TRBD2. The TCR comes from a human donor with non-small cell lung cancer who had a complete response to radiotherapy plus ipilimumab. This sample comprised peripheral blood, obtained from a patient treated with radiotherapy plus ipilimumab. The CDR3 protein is CASSQRGLAGGNGEQYF. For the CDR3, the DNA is TGCGCCAGCAGCCAGAGAGGACTAGCGGGAGGGAATGGCGAGCAGTACTTC. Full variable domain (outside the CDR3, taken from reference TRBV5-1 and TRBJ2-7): KAGVTQTPRYLIKTRGQQVTLSCSPISGHRSVSWYQQTPGQGLQFLFEYFSETQRNKGNFPGRFSGRQFSNSRSEMNVSTLELGDSALYLCASSQRGLAGGNGEQYFGPGTRLTVT.